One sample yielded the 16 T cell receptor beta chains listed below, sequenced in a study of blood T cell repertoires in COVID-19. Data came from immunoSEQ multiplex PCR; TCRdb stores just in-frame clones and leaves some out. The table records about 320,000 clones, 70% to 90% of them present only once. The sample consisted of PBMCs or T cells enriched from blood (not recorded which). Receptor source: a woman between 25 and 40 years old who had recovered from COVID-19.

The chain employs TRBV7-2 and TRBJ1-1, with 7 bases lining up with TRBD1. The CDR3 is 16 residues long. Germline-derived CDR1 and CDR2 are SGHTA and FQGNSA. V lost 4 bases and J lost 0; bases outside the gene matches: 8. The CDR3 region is CASSSNRGPMNTEAFF. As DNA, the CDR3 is TGTGCCAGCAGCTCCAACAGGGGCCCTATGAACACTGAAGCTTTCTTT.

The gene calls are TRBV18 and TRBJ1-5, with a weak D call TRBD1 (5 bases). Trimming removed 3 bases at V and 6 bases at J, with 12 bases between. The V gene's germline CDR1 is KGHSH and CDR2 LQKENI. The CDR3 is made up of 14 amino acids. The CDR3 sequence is CASSPLEGVQPQHF. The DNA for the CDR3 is TGTGCCAGCTCACCTCTGGAAGGGGTTCAGCCCCAGCATTTT. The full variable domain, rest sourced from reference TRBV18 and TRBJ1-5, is NAGVMQNPRHLVRRRGQEARLRCSPMKGHSHVYWYRQLPEEGLKFMVYLQKENIIDESGMPKERFSAEFPKEGPSILRIQQVVRGDSAAYFCASSPLEGVQPQHFGDGTRLSIL.

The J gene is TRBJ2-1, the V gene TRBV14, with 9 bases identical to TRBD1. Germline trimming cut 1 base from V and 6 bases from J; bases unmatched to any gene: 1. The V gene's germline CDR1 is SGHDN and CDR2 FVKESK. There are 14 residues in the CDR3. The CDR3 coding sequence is TGTGCCAGCAGCCAAGGGACAGGGGTCAATGAGCAGTTCTTC. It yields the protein CASSQGTGVNEQFF. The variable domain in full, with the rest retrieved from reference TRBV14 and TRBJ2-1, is EAGVTQFPSHSVIEKGQTVTLRCDPISGHDNLYWYRRVMGKEIKFLLHFVKESKQDESGMPNNRFLAERTGGTYSTLKVQPAELEDSGVYFCASSQGTGVNEQFFGPGTRLTVL.

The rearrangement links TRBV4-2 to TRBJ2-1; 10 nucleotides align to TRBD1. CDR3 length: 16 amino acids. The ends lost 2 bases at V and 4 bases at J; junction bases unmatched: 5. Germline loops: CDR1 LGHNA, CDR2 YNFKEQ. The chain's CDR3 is CASSQRQGQGYNEQFF. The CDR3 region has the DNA TGTGCCAGCAGCCAAAGGCAGGGACAGGGGTACAATGAGCAGTTCTTC.

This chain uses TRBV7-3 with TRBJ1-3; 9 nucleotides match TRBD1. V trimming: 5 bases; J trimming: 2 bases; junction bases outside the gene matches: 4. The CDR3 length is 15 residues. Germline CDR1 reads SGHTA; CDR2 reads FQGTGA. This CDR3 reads CASSADRGAGNTIYF. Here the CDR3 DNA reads TGTGCCAGCAGCGCGGACAGGGGAGCTGGAAACACCATATATTTT.

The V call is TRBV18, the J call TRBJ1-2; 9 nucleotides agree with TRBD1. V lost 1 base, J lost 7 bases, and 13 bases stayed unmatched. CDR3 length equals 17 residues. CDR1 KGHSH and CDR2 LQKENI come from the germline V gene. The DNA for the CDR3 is TGTGCCAGCTCACCACTAGGACAGGGGAGTCTTACGGGTGGCTACACCTTC. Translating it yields CASSPLGQGSLTGGYTF.

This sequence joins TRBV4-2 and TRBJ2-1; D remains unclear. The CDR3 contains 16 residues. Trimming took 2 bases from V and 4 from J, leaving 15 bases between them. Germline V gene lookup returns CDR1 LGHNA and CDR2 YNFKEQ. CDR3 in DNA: TGTGCCAGCAGCCAATATGGTGGCAGTTCTTACAATGAGCAGTTCTTC. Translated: CASSQYGGSSYNEQFF.

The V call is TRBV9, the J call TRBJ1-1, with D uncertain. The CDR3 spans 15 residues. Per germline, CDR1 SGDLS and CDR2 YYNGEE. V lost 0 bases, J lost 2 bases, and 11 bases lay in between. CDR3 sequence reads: CASSVGPRANTEAFF. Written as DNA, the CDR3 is TGTGCCAGCAGCGTAGGACCGCGGGCTAACACTGAAGCTTTCTTT.

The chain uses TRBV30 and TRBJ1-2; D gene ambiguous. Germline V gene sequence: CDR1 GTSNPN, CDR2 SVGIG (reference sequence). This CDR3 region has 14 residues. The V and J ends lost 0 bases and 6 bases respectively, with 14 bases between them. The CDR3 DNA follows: TGTGCCTGGAGTGTACTGACGGGGTTCGATGGCTACACCTTC. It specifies CAWSVLTGFDGYTF.

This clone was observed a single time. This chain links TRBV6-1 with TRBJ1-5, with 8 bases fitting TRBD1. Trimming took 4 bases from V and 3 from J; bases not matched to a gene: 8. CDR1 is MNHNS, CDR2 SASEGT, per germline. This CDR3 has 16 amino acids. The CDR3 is CASSASGGGYNQPQHF. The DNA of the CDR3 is TGTGCCAGCAGTGCCTCAGGGGGCGGCTACAATCAGCCCCAGCATTTT.

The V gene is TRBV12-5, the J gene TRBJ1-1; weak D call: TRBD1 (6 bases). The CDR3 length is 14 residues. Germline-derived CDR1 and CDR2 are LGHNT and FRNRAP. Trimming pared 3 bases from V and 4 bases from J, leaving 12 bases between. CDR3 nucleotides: TGTGCTAGTGGTTTCCAACAGGGACCCACTGAAGCTTTCTTT. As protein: CASGFQQGPTEAFF.

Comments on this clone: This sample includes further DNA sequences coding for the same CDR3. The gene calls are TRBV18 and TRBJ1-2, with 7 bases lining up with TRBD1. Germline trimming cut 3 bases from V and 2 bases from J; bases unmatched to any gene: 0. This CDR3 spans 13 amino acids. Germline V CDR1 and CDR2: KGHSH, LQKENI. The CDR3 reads CASSPGQNYGYTF. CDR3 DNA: TGTGCCAGCTCACCGGGACAGAACTATGGCTACACCTTC.

DNA of the CDR3: TGTGCCAGTAGTAACCCCCTGAGGTATGGCTACACCTTC. This sequence encodes CASSNPLRYGYTF. The gene calls are TRBV19 and TRBJ1-2, with D hard to call. The germline gives CDR1 LNHDA, CDR2 SQIVND (reference sequence). The CDR3 sequence is 13 residues long. V was trimmed by 4 bases and J by 5 bases, leaving 11 bases between them.

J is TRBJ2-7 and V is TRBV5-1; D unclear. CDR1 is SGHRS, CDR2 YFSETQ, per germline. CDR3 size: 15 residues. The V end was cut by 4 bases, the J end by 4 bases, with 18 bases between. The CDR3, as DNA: TGCGCCAGCAGCATGGAAGCCGGGTACGTTTACGAGCAGTACTTC. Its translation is CASSMEAGYVYEQYF.

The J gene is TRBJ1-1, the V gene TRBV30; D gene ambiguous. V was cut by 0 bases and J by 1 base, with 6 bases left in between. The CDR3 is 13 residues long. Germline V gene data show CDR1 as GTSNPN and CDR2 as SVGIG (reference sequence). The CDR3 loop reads CAWSVRENTEAFF. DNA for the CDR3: TGTGCCTGGAGTGTCCGGGAGAACACTGAAGCTTTCTTT.

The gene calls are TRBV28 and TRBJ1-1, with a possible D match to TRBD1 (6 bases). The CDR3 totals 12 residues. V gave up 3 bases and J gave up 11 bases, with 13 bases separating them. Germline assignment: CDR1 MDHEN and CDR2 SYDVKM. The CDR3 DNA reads TGTGCCAGCAGTTTGGGGACATTGGGGGCTTTCTTT. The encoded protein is CASSLGTLGAFF.